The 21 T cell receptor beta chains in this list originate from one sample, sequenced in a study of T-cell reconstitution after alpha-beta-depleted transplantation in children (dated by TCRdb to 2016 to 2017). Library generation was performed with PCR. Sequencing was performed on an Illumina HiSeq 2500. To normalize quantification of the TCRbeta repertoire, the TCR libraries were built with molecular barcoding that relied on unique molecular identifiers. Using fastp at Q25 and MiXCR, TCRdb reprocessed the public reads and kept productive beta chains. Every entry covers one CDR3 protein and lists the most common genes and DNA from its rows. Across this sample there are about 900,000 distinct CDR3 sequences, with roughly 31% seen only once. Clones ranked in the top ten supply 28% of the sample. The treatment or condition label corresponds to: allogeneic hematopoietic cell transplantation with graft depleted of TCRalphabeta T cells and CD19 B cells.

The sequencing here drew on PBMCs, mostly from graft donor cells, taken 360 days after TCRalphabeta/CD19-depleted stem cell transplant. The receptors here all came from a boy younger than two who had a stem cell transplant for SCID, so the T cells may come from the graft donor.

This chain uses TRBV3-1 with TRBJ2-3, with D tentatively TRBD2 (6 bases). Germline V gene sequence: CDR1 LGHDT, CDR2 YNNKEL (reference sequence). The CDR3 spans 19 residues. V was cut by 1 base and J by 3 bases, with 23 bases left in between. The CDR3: CASSQGLAGPAGMTDTQYF. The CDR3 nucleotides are TGTGCCAGCAGCCAAGGTTTGGCCGGGCCCGCGGGGATGACAGATACGCAGTATTTT.

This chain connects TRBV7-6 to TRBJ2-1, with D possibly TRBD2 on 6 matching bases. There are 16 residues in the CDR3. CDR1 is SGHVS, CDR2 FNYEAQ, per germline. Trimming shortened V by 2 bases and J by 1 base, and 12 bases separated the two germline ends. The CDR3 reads CASSLLEGRSYNEQFF. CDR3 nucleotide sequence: TGTGCCAGCAGCTTATTGGAGGGCCGGTCCTACAATGAGCAGTTCTTC.

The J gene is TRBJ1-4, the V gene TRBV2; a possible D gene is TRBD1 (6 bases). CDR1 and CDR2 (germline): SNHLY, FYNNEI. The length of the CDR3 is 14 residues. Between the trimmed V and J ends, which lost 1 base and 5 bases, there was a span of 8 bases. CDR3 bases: TGTGCCAGCAGTGAAGGGGGGGCGAATGAAAAACTGTTTTTT. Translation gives CASSEGGANEKLFF.

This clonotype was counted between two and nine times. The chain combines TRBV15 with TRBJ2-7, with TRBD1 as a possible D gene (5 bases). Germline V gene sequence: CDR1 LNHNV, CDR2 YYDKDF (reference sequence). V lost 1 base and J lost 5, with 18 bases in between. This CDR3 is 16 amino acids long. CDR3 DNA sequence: TGTGCCACCAGCAGAGTTTTGGGCCAGGGCCGTGACGAGCAGTACTTC. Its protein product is CATSRVLGQGRDEQYF.

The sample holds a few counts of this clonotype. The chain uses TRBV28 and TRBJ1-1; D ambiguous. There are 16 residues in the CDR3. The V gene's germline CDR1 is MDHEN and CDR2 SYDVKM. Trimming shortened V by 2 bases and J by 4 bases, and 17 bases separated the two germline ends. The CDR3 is CASSLVSPPAGTEAFF. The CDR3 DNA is TGTGCCAGCAGTTTAGTCTCACCCCCGGCGGGCACTGAAGCTTTCTTT.

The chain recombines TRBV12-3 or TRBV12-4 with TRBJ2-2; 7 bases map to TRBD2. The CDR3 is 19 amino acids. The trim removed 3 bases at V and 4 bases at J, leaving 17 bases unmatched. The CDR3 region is CASSFGLGGGAWSTGELFF. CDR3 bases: TGTGCCAGCAGTTTTGGCTTGGGGGGGGGAGCGTGGAGCACCGGGGAGCTGTTTTTT.

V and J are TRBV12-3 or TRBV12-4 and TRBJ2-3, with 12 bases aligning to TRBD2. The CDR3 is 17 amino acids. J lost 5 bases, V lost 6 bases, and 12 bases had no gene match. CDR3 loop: CASRPHRLAGEEDTQYF. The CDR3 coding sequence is TGTGCCAGCAGACCCCACCGACTAGCGGGGGAGGAAGATACGCAGTATTTT.

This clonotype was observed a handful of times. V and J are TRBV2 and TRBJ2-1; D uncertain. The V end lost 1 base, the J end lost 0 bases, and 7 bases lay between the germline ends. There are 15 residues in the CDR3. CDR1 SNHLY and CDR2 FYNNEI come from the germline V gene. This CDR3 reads CASSEVRGSYNEQFF. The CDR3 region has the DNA TGTGCCAGCAGTGAAGTCCGTGGCTCCTACAATGAGCAGTTCTTC.

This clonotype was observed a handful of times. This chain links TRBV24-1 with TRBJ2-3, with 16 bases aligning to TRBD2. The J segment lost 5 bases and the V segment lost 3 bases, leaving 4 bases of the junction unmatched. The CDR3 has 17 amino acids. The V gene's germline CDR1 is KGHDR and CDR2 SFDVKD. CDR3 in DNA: TGTGCCACCAGTGATATCGGGACTAGCGGGGGGGAAGATACGCAGTATTTT. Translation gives CATSDIGTSGGEDTQYF.

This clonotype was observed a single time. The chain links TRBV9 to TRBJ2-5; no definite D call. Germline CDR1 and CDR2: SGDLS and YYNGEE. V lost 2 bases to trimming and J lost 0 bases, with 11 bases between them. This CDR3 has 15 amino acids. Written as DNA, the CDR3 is TGTGCCAGCAGCGTCTCCCCTCTAGACCAAGAGACCCAGTACTTC. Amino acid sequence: CASSVSPLDQETQYF.

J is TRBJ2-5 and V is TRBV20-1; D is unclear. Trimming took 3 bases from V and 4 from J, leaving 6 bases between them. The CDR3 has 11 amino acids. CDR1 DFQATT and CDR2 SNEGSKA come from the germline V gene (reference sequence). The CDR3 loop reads CSASRRETQYF. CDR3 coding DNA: TGCAGTGCTAGCCGGCGAGAGACCCAGTACTTC.

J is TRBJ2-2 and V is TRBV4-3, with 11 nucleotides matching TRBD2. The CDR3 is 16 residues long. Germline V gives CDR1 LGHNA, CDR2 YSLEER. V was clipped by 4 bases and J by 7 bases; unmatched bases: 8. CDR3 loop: CASSPRTSGGHGELFF. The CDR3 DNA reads TGCGCCAGCAGCCCCCGCACTAGCGGGGGACACGGGGAGCTGTTTTTT.

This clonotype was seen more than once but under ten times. CDR3 DNA sequence: TGTGCCAGCAGCTTCAGGGGAATCACAGATACGCAGTATTTT. Protein: CASSFRGITDTQYF. The J gene is TRBJ2-3, the V gene TRBV5-6; tentatively, D is TRBD1 (6 bases). V dropped 2 bases and J dropped 2 bases, with 9 bases sitting between them. The germline gives CDR1 SGHDT, CDR2 YYEEEE. This CDR3 comprises 14 residues. Full variable domain (missing parts from reference TRBV5-6 and TRBJ2-3): DAGVTQSPTHLIKTRGQQVTLRCSPKSGHDTVSWYQQALGQGPQFIFQYYEEEERQRGNFPDRFSGHQFPNYSSELNVNALLLGDSALYLCASSFRGITDTQYFGPGTRLTVL.

CDR3 in amino acids: CASSQAQGGLGRTDTQYF. The CDR3 bases are TGCGCCAGCAGCCAAGCTCAGGGTGGATTAGGTCGCACAGATACGCAGTATTTT. The chain has TRBV4-1 and TRBJ2-3; D perhaps matches TRBD1 (5 bases). Germline CDR1 is MGHRA and CDR2 is YSYEKL. This CDR3 spans 18 amino acids. V was clipped by 1 base and J by 1 base, with 18 bases between them.

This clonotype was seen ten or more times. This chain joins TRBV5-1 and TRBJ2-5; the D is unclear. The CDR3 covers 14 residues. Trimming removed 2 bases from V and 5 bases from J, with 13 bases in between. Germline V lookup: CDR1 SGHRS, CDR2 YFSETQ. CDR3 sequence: CASSLGEIGETQYF. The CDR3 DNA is TGCGCCAGCAGCTTAGGAGAGATCGGGGAGACCCAGTACTTC.

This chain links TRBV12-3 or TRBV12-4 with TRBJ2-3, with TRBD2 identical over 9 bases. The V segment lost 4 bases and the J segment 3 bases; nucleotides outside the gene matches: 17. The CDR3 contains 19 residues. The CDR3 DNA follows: TGTGCCAGCAGTTCCCTTGTTGGGGCGGGGGGGGGACAGACAGATACGCAGTATTTT. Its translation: CASSSLVGAGGGQTDTQYF.

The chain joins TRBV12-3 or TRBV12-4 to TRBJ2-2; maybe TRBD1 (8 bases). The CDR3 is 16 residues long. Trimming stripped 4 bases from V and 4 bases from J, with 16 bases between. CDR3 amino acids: CASSYVTGEGTGELFF. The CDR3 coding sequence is TGTGCCAGCAGTTACGTGACAGGGGAGGGCACCGGGGAGCTGTTTTTT.

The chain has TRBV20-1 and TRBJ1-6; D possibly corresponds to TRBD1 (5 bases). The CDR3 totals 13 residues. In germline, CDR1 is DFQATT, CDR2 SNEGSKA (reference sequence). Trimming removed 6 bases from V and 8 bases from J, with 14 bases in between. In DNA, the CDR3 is TGCAGTGCCATGGGGGAGATCGATTCACCCCTCCACTTT. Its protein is CSAMGEIDSPLHF.

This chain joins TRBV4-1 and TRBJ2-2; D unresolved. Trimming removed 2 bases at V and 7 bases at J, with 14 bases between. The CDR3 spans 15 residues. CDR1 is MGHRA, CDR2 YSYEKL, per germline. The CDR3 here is CASSQSVGIYGELFF. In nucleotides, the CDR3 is TGCGCCAGCAGCCAAAGCGTGGGGATTTACGGGGAGCTGTTTTTT.

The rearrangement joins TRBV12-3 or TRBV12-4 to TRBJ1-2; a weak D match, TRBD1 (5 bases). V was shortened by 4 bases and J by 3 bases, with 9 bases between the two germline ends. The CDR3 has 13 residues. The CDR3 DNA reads TGTGCCAGCAGTTCAACCAGGGACTATGGCTACACCTTC. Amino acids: CASSSTRDYGYTF.

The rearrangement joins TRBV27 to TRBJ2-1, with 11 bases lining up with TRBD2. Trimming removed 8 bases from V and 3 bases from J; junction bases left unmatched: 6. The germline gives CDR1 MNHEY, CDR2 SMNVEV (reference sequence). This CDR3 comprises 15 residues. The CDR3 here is CASGTSGSLYNEQFF. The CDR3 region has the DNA TGTGCCAGCGGCACTAGCGGGAGTCTCTACAATGAGCAGTTCTTC.